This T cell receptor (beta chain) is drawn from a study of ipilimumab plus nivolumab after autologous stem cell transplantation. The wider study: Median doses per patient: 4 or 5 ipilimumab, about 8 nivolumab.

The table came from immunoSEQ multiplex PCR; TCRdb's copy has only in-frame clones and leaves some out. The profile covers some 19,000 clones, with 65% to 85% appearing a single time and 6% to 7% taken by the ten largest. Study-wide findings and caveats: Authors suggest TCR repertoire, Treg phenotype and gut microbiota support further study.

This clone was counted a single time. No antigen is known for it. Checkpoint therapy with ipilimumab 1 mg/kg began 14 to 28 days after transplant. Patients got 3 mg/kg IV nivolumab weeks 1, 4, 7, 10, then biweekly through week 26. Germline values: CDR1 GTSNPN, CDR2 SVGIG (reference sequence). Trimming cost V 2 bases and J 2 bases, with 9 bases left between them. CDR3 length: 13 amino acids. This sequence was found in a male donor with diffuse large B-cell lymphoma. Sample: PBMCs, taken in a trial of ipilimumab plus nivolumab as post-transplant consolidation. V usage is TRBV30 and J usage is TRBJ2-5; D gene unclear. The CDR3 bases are TGTGCCTGGAGTCCCGGCTTACAAGAGACCCAGTACTTC. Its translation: CAWSPGLQETQYF.